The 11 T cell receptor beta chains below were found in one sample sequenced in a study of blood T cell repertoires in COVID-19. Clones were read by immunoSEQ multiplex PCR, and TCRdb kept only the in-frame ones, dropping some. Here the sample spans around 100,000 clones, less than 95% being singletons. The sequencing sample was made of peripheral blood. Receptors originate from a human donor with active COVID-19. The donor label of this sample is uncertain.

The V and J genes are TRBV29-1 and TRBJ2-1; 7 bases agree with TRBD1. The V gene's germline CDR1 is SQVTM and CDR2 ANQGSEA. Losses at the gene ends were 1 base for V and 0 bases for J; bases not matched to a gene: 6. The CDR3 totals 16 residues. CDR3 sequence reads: CSVEGQGASSYNEQFF. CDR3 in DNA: TGCAGCGTTGAAGGACAGGGTGCGAGCTCCTACAATGAGCAGTTCTTC.

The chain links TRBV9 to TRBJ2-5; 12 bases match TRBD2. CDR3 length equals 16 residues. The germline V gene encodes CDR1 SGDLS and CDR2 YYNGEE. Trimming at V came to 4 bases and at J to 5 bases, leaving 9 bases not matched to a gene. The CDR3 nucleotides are TGTGCCAGCAGCATCAGTGCTAGCGGGGGGGCGGAGACCCAGTACTTC. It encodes CASSISASGGAETQYF.

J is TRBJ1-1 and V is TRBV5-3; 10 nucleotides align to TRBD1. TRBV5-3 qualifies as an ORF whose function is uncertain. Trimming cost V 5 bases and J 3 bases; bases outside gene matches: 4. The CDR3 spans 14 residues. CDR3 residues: CARRLGQGDTEAFF. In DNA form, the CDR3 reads TGTGCCAGAAGGTTAGGACAGGGGGACACTGAAGCTTTCTTT.

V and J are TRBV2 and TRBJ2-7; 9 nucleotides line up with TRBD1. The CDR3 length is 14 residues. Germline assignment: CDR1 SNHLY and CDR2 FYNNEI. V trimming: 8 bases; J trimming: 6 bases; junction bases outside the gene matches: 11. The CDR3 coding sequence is TGTGCCAGCGGGGGCGGGACAGGGAAAGGCGAGCAGTACTTC. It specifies CASGGGTGKGEQYF.

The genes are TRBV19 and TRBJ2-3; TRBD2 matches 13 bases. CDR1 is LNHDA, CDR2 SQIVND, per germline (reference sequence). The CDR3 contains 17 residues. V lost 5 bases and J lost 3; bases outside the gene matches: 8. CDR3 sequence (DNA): TGTGCCAGTAGTGGAACTAGCGGGGGGGCAAGGACAGATACGCAGTATTTT. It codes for CASSGTSGGARTDTQYF.

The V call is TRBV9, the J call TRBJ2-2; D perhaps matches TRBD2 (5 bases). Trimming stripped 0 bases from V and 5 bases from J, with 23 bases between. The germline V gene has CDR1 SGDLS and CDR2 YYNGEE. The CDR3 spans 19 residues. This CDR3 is CASSVDLSSRGGGTGELFF. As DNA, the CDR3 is TGTGCCAGCAGCGTAGATCTCTCTAGCCGAGGAGGTGGAACCGGGGAGCTGTTTTTT.

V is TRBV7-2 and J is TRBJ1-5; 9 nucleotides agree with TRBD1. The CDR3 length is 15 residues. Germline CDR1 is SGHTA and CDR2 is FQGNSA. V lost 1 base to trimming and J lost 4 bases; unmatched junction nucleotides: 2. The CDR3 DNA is TGTGCCAGCAGCTTAGGGGACAGGGTAAATCAGCCCCAGCATTTT. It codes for CASSLGDRVNQPQHF.

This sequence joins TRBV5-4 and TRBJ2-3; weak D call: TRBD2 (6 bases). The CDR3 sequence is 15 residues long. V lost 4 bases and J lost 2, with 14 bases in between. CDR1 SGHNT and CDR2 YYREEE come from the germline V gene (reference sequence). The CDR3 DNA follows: TGTGCCAGCAGCGAGGCGGACTACCACACAGATACGCAGTATTTT. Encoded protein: CASSEADYHTDTQYF.

In nucleotides, the CDR3 is TGTGCCAGCAGCCAAATGGGGCGCCACGAGCAGTACTTC. It specifies CASSQMGRHEQYF. This chain joins TRBV3-1 (or the pseudogene TRBV3-2) and TRBJ2-7; perhaps TRBD1 as D (5 bases). V was trimmed by 2 bases and J by 5 bases, leaving 10 bases between them. Germline assignment: CDR1 LGHDT and CDR2 YNNKEL (reference sequence). The CDR3 spans 13 residues.

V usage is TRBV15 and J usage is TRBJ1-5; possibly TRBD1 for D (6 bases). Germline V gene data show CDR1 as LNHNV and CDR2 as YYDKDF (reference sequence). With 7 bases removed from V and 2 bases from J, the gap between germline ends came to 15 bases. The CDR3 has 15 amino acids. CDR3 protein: CATNDPDRRNQPQHF. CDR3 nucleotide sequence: TGTGCCACCAACGACCCGGACAGACGCAATCAGCCCCAGCATTTT.

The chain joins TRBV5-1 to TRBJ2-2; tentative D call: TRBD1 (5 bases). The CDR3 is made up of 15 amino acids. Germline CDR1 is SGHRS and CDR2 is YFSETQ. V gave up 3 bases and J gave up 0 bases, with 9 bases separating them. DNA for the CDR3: TGCGCCAGCAGCTCAGGGCTCTCGAACACCGGGGAGCTGTTTTTT. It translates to CASSSGLSNTGELFF. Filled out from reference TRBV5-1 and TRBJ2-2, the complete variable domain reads KAGVTQTPRYLIKTRGQQVTLSCSPISGHRSVSWYQQTPGQGLQFLFEYFSETQRNKGNFPGRFSGRQFSNSRSEMNVSTLELGDSALYLCASSSGLSNTGELFFGEGSRLTVL.